This TCR beta chain emerged from a study of human versus mouse CDR3 diversity and MHC coevolution. In the study overall: Reportedly, immunoSEQ detects one in 200,000 T cells with minimized PCR bias.

Produced via immunoSEQ multiplex PCR; TCRdb's table is partial and in-frame only. The sample shows around 74,000 clones, 85% to 95% of them seen only once. Study results and caveats: On average, humans showed more CDR3 deletions and insertions than mice.

On this clone itself: Its target is unknown.

Sequencing was done on a sample of naive CD4+ T cells from blood. Subset noted: CD45RO-negative CD62L-positive naive CD4 T cells. The clonotype comes from a person between 25 and 70 years old in good health.

This CDR3 reads CASSPLRTSGRVGTGELFF. CDR3 nucleotides: TGCGCCAGCAGTCCCCTTCGGACTAGCGGGAGGGTCGGCACCGGGGAGCTGTTTTTT. The V gene is TRBV10-2, the J gene TRBJ2-2; 15 bases agree with TRBD2. Germline loops: CDR1 WSHSY, CDR2 SAAADI. This CDR3 comprises 19 residues. J gave up 4 bases and V 5 bases, and 11 bases lay outside the gene matches.